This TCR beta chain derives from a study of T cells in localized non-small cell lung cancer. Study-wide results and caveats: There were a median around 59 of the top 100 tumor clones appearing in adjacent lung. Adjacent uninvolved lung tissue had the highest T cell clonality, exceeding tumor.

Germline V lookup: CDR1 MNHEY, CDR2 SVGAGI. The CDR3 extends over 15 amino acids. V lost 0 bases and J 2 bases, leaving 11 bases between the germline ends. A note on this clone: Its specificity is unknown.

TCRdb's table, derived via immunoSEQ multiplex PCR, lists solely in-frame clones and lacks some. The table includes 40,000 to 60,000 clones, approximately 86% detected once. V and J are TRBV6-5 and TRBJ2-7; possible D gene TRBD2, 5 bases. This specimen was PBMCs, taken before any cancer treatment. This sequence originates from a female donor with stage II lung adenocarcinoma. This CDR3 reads CASSYSYFGTYEQYF. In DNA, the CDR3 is TGTGCCAGCAGTTACTCGTATTTCGGGACCTACGAGCAGTACTTC.